Below, 13 T cell receptor beta chains from the same sample are listed, as sequenced in a study of T cell repertoires in cytomegalovirus infection. TCRdb re-called the reads with MiXCR, one entry per CDR3 protein. The sample consists of about 770,000 distinct CDR3 sequences, roughly 29% of them appearing once. The antigens of these receptors remain unknown. The sample consisted of cultured CD8+ T cells from PBMCs, taken from culture after CMV antigen stimulation. These receptors were obtained from a human donor in good health (CMV status not recorded). Some clones in this sample may be carry-over from other donors' samples.

This chain joins TRBV18 and TRBJ1-5; TRBD1 matches at 7 bases. CDR3 length equals 17 residues. V lost 3 bases, J lost 4 bases, and 12 bases stayed unmatched. CDR1 and CDR2 from the germline V gene are KGHSH and LQKENI. The CDR3 here is CASSPKRGGGTNQPQHF. DNA for the CDR3: TGTGCCAGCTCACCTAAGAGAGGGGGCGGAACTAATCAGCCCCAGCATTTT.

This clonotype was counted between two and nine times. This chain uses TRBV18 with TRBJ2-2, with 8 nucleotides matching TRBD1. The germline gives CDR1 KGHSH, CDR2 LQKENI. V shed 3 bases and J 1 base; nucleotides not matched to a gene: 4. The length of the CDR3 is 16 residues. CDR3 nucleotides: TGTGCCAGCTCACCCCGGACAGGGATGAACACCGGGGAGCTGTTTTTT. Translation: CASSPRTGMNTGELFF.

This chain connects TRBV7-2 to TRBJ2-6, with TRBD1 as a possible D gene (6 bases). The germline gives CDR1 SGHTA, CDR2 FQGNSA. The length of the CDR3 is 17 residues. V shed 3 bases and J shed 0 bases, with 12 bases lying between them. CDR3 in DNA: TGTGCCAGCAGCTTTAAGACAGGCCCCTCTGGGGCCAACGTCCTGACTTTC. It encodes CASSFKTGPSGANVLTF.

The rearrangement joins TRBV12-3 or TRBV12-4 to TRBJ2-7; D may be TRBD2 (7 bases). There are 11 residues in the CDR3. Trimming left V 8 bases short and J 7 bases short, with 12 bases between. CDR3 DNA: TGTGCCAGCCGGCGGGGGCGAGAGCAGTACTTC. This codes for CASRRGREQYF.

Ten or more counts support this clonotype. The gene calls are TRBV12-3 or TRBV12-4 and TRBJ2-1, with 15 bases aligning to TRBD2. The CDR3 loop spans 16 amino acids. The V gene end was trimmed by 5 bases and the J gene end by 8 bases; junction bases not matched to a gene: 7. CDR3 protein: CASSPPGLAGGDEQFF. The CDR3 DNA follows: TGTGCCAGCAGTCCCCCGGGACTAGCGGGGGGCGATGAGCAGTTCTTC.

This CDR3 reads CASSLYVGQNTQYF. The CDR3 DNA reads as TGTGCCAGCAGCTTATACGTTGGGCAAAATACGCAGTATTTT. This chain links TRBV7-6 with TRBJ2-3; D is ambiguous. Germline V gene sequence: CDR1 SGHVS, CDR2 FNYEAQ. Deletions cut 2 bases from V and 7 bases from J, with 13 bases between. The CDR3 has 14 amino acids.

The chain recombines TRBV6-5 with TRBJ2-2; a possible D gene is TRBD2 (6 bases). The CDR3 runs 15 residues. V lost 0 bases, J lost 4 bases, and 9 bases lay in between. CDR1 and CDR2 (germline): MNHEY, SVGAGI. For the CDR3, the DNA is TGTGCCAGCAGTTACTCACTAGCCTTCACCGGGGAGCTGTTTTTT. Translation: CASSYSLAFTGELFF.

This clonotype was picked up many times. The rearrangement joins TRBV7-6 to TRBJ2-2, with unresolved D. The CDR3 spans 16 residues. Trimming shortened V by 0 bases and J by 5 bases, and 13 bases separated the two germline ends. Germline values: CDR1 SGHVS, CDR2 FNYEAQ. The CDR3 spells CASSLAPTLKTGELFF. The CDR3 bases are TGTGCCAGCAGCTTAGCCCCAACCCTTAAAACCGGGGAGCTGTTTTTT.

In this sample, this clonotype turned up a few times. This chain connects TRBV15 to TRBJ2-5; 8 bases map to TRBD2. Germline-derived CDR1 and CDR2 are LNHNV and YYDKDF (reference sequence). This CDR3 region has 18 residues. J was trimmed by 2 bases and V by 0 bases; bases with no gene match: 11. The CDR3 is CATSRDSVTGGGQETQYF. The CDR3 bases are TGTGCCACCAGCAGAGATAGTGTAACGGGGGGGGGTCAAGAGACCCAGTACTTC. The whole variable domain, filled in from reference TRBV15 and TRBJ2-5, reads DAMVIQNPRYQVTQFGKPVTLSCSQTLNHNVMYWYQQKSSQAPKLLFHYYDKDFNNEADTPDNFQSRRPNTSFCFLDIRSPGLGDTAMYLCATSRDSVTGGGQETQYFGPGTRLLVL.

This clonotype was counted a few times. The chain joins TRBV14 to TRBJ1-6, with D unresolved. The germline gives CDR1 SGHDN, CDR2 FVKESK. CDR3 length: 14 residues. The V and J ends lost 3 bases and 9 bases respectively, with 12 bases between them. As DNA, the CDR3 is TGTGCCAGCAGCCAGAACCCGGGAGTTTCACCCCTCCACTTT. Encoded protein: CASSQNPGVSPLHF.

The chain combines TRBV12-3 or TRBV12-4 with TRBJ1-3; tentative D call: TRBD1 (5 bases). Trimming removed 0 bases at V and 3 bases at J, with 12 bases between. The CDR3 is 16 amino acids. The CDR3 protein is CASSLAATALGNTIYF. In DNA form, the CDR3 reads TGTGCCAGCAGTTTAGCGGCGACAGCACTTGGAAACACCATATATTTT.

The V gene is TRBV19, the J gene TRBJ2-3; 11 nucleotides align to TRBD2. V gave up 6 bases and J gave up 4 bases; unmatched junction bases: 12. This CDR3 region has 17 residues. CDR1 and CDR2 from the germline V gene are LNHDA and SQIVND (reference sequence). Written as DNA, the CDR3 is TGTGCCAGTAGCCCTCCTATAGCGGGGGGGCTCCCAGATACGCAGTATTTT. It specifies CASSPPIAGGLPDTQYF.

The genes are TRBV2 and TRBJ2-1; perhaps TRBD2 as D (5 bases). V lost 6 bases, J lost 8 bases, and 11 bases lay in between. Looked up from germline, CDR1 is SNHLY and CDR2 is FYNNEI. The CDR3 has 12 residues. The CDR3 region has the DNA TGTGCCAGCAGGACACAGAGGGATGAGCAGTTCTTC. This codes for CASRTQRDEQFF.